This entry is about one TCR beta chain. The data are from a study of T cell responses to AZD1222 COVID-19 vaccine. Here immunoSEQ multiplex PCR was the method, and the copy in TCRdb shows in-frame clones only, minus some. Here the sample spans some 150,000 clones, more than 85% being singletons. Per germline, CDR1 KGHDR and CDR2 SFDVKD. V was shortened by 0 bases and J by 8 bases, with 9 bases between the two germline ends. The CDR3 totals 13 residues. This chain links TRBV24-1 with TRBJ1-1, with D possibly TRBD1 on 5 matching bases. The TCR originated in an adult who received the AZD1222 COVID-19 vaccine. The input for sequencing was peripheral blood, taken 28 days after the second AZD1222 dose. In nucleotides, the CDR3 is TGTGCCACCAGTGATTTGACGACAGCGGAAGCTTTCTTT. It is translated as CATSDLTTAEAFF.